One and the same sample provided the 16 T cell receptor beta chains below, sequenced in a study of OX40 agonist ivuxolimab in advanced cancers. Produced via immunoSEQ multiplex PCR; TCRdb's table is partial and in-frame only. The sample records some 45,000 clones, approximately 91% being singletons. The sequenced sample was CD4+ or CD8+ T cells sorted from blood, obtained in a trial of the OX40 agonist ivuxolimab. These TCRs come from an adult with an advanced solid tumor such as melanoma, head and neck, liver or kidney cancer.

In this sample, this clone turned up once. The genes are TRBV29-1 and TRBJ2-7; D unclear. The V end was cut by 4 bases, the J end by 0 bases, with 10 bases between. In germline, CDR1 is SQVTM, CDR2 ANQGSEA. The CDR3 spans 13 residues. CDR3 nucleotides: TGCAGCGTTGGACCTTCTAGCTCCTACGAGCAGTACTTC. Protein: CSVGPSSSYEQYF.

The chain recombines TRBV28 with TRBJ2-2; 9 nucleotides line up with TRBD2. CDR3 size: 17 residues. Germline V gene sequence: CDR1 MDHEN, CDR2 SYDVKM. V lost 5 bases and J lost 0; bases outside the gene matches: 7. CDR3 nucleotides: TGTGCCAGCAGTCCCCCATCTAGCGGGACGAACACCGGGGAGCTGTTTTTT. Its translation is CASSPPSSGTNTGELFF.

The CDR3 coding sequence is TGTGCCTGGGGGGAAGGTGATTATTCACCCCTCCACTTT. Encoded protein: CAWGEGDYSPLHF. V gene TRBV30 combines with J gene TRBJ1-6; D unresolved. CDR1 is GTSNPN, CDR2 SVGIG, per germline (reference sequence). The CDR3 totals 13 residues. Trimming pared 5 bases from V and 8 bases from J, leaving 13 bases between.

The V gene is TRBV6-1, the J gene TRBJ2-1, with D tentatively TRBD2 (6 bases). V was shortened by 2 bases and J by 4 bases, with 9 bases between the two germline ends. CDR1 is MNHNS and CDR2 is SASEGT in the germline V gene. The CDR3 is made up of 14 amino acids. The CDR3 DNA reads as TGTGCCAGCAGTGAAACTAGCTCATACAATGAGCAGTTCTTC. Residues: CASSETSSYNEQFF.

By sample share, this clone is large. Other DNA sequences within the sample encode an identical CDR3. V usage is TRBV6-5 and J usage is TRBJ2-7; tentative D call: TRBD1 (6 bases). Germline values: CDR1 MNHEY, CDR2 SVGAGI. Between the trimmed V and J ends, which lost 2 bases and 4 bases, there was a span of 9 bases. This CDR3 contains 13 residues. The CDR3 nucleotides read TGTGCCAGCAGTTACGGGGACAAATACGAGCAGTACTTC. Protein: CASSYGDKYEQYF.

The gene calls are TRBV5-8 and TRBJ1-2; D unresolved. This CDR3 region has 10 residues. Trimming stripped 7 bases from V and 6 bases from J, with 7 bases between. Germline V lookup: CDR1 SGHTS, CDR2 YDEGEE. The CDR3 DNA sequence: TGTGCCAGCGCCGCGAATGGCTACACCTTC. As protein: CASAANGYTF.

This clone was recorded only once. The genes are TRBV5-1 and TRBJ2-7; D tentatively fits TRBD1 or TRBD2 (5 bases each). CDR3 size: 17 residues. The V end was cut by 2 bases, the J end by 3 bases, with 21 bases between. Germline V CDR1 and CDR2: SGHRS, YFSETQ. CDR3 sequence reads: CASSLRGPGSGRYEQYF. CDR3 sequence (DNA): TGCGCCAGCAGCTTAAGGGGTCCGGGGTCGGGGCGCTACGAGCAGTACTTC.

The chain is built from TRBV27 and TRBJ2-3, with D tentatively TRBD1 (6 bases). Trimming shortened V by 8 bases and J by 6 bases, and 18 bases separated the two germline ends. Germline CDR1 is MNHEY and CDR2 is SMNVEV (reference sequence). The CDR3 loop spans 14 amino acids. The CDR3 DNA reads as TGTGCCAGCGCTGCCTTAGGGGGATTTGATACGCAGTATTTT. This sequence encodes CASAALGGFDTQYF.

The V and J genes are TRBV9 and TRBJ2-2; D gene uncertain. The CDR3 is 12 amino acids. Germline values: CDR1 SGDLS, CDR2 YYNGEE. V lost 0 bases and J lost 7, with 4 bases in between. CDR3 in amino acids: CASSVDGGELFF. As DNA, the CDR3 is TGTGCCAGCAGCGTAGATGGCGGGGAGCTGTTTTTT.

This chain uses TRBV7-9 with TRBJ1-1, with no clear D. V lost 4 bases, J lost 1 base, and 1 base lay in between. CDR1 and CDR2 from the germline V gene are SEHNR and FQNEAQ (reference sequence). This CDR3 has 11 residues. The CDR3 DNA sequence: TGTGCCAGCAGCTGGAACACTGAAGCTTTCTTT. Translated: CASSWNTEAFF. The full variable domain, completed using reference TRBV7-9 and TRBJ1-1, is DTGVSQNPRHKITKRGQNVTFRCDPISEHNRLYWYRQTLGQGPEFLTYFQNEAQLEKSRLLSDRFSAERPKGSFSTLEIQRTEQGDSAMYLCASSWNTEAFFGQGTRLTVV.

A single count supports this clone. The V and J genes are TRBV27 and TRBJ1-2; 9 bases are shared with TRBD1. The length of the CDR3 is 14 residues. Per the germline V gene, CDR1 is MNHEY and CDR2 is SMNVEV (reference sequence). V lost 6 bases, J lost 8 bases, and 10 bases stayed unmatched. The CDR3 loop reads CASSHTGTGNGYTF. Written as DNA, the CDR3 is TGTGCCAGCAGCCATACCGGGACAGGGAACGGCTACACCTTC.

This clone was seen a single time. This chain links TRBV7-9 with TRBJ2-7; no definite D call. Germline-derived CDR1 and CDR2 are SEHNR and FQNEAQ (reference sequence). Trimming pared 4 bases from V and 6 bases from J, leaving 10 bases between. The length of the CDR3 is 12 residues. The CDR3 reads CASSSHAAEQYF. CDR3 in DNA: TGTGCCAGCAGCTCCCACGCGGCCGAGCAGTACTTC.

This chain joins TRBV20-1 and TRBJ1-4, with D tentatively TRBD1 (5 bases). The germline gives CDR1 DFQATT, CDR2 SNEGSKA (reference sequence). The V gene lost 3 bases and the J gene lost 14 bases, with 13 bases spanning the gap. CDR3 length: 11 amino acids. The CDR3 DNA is TGCAGTGCTAGGTTGGGGGGTTGGCTGTTTTTT. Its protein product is CSARLGGWLFF.

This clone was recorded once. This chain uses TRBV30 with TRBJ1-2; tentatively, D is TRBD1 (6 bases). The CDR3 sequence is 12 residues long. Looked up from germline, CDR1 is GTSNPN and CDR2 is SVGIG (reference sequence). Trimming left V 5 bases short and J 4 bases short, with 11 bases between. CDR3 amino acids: CAWQGLGYGYTF. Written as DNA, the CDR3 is TGTGCCTGGCAGGGGTTGGGCTATGGCTACACCTTC.

CDR3 amino acids: CASSEWHEQYF. DNA of the CDR3: TGTGCCAGCAGTGAATGGCACGAGCAGTACTTC. The rearrangement links TRBV6-1 to TRBJ2-7; D is uncertain. The CDR3 consists of 11 residues. Germline values: CDR1 MNHNS, CDR2 SASEGT. V was shortened by 2 bases and J by 5 bases, with 4 bases between the two germline ends.

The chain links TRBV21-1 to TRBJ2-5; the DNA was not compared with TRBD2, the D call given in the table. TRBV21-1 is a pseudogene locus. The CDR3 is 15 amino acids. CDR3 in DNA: TGTGCCAGCAGCAAAGGCAGTTGTGAGGAAGAGACCCAGTACTTC. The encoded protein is CASSKGSCEEETQYF.